The 30 T cell receptor beta chains below come from one sample, sequenced in a study of patients and donors after allogeneic stem cell transplantation (dated by TCRdb to 2020 to 2022). The method was RT-PCR. Sequencing took place on a NextSeq 550. TCRdb applied fastp at Q25 and MiXCR to the public reads, then kept only in-frame beta chains. Each entry is one CDR3 protein sequence, shown with its most common DNA and genes. The sample profile shows 400,000 to 450,000 distinct CDR3 sequences; roughly 16% of them were found once. Roughly 7.2% of the sample goes to the ten largest clones. The sequencing input was blood, either unsorted or a sorted T cell fraction (not recorded which). These receptors were taken from a human donor who was either an allogeneic HSCT recipient or a stem cell or donor lymphocyte infusion donor (not recorded which). It is not recorded whose cells these are; they may come from a transplant donor.

This clonotype was seen ten or more times. The chain is built from TRBV12-3 or TRBV12-4 and TRBJ1-1; D gene ambiguous. The CDR3 runs 14 residues. Trimming took 0 bases from V and 10 from J, leaving 15 bases between them. The CDR3 spells CASSLALAGRRAFF. The CDR3 DNA follows: TGTGCCAGCAGTTTAGCGCTGGCAGGAAGAAGAGCTTTCTTT.

J is TRBJ2-3 and V is TRBV6-1, with 10 positions matching TRBD1. The CDR3 is 14 residues long. V lost 7 bases and J lost 9; bases outside the gene matches: 10. CDR1 is MNHNS and CDR2 is SASEGT in the germline V gene. Here the CDR3 reads CASTNLGQGGTQYF. The CDR3 DNA reads as TGTGCCAGCACGAACCTAGGACAGGGGGGAACGCAGTATTTT.

This chain uses TRBV10-3 with TRBJ2-7; no reliable D call. Germline CDR1 reads ENHRY; CDR2 reads SYGVKD. V lost 2 bases, J lost 3 bases, and 14 bases lay in between. The length of the CDR3 is 15 residues. CDR3 amino acids: CAISEPSQRHYEQYF. As DNA, the CDR3 is TGTGCCATCAGTGAGCCCAGTCAGAGGCACTACGAGCAGTACTTC.

This clonotype showed up many times. The rearrangement uses TRBV7-9 and TRBJ1-2; 7 bases map to TRBD1. Germline values: CDR1 SEHNR, CDR2 FQNEAQ (reference sequence). This CDR3 region has 14 residues. V lost 4 bases to trimming and J lost 1 base; unmatched junction nucleotides: 3. In nucleotides, the CDR3 is TGTGCCAGCAGCTGGGGGGACAGTAACTATGGCTACACCTTC. It translates to CASSWGDSNYGYTF.

This chain links TRBV5-1 with TRBJ2-7; 7 bases are a match to TRBD2. Germline V CDR1 and CDR2: SGHRS, YFSETQ. Losses at the gene ends were 5 bases for V and 7 bases for J; bases not matched to a gene: 12. The CDR3 runs 14 residues. The CDR3 loop is CASRSGLGVGEQYF. CDR3 DNA sequence: TGCGCCAGCAGATCCGGACTAGGCGTAGGGGAGCAGTACTTC.

This clonotype was seen a handful of times. The chain is built from TRBV20-1 and TRBJ1-2; D possibly corresponds to TRBD1 (5 bases). Between the trimmed V and J ends, which lost 0 bases and 1 base, there was a span of 9 bases. The CDR3 extends over 14 amino acids. Germline V gives CDR1 DFQATT, CDR2 SNEGSKA (reference sequence). CDR3 nucleotides: TGCAGTGCTAGAGACAGGGAGTTTAACTATGGCTACACCTTC. This gives the protein CSARDREFNYGYTF.

For the CDR3, the DNA is TGTGCCAGCAGCCACCTGACGGGAACAGAGACCCAGTACTTC. It translates to CASSHLTGTETQYF. The chain employs TRBV14 and TRBJ2-5, with D possibly matching TRBD2 (5 bases). CDR1 and CDR2 from the germline V gene are SGHDN and FVKESK. This CDR3 has 14 amino acids. V lost 3 bases and J 4 bases, leaving 12 bases between the germline ends.

This clonotype was counted a few times. The rearrangement joins TRBV9 to TRBJ1-1; TRBD1 might be the D (5 bases). The germline V gene encodes CDR1 SGDLS and CDR2 YYNGEE. The CDR3 runs to 18 residues. The V gene lost 0 bases and the J gene lost 2 bases, with 20 bases spanning the gap. The CDR3, as DNA: TGTGCCAGCAGCGTAGCTACGGGGGTTTGGCCGGAAAACACTGAAGCTTTCTTT. As protein: CASSVATGVWPENTEAFF.

This clonotype appeared a few times. The chain combines TRBV10-3 with TRBJ1-6; TRBD1 agrees at 7 bases. The germline CDR1 and CDR2 sequences are ENHRY and SYGVKD. The ends lost 4 bases at V and 9 bases at J; junction bases unmatched: 6. The CDR3 sequence is 14 residues long. CDR3: CAISVEGARSPLHF. Here the CDR3 DNA reads TGTGCCATCAGTGTTGAGGGGGCGCGTTCACCCCTCCACTTT.

This clonotype was observed a few times. This chain links TRBV12-3 or TRBV12-4 with TRBJ1-2; D might be TRBD1 (5 bases). The CDR3 has 12 residues. V gave up 6 bases and J gave up 5 bases, with 10 bases separating them. DNA of the CDR3: TGTGCCAGCAGCATTGGGGGTTATGGCTACACCTTC. Amino acids: CASSIGGYGYTF.

The chain carries TRBV4-1 and TRBJ2-3, with 12 nucleotides matching TRBD2. The CDR3 has 17 amino acids. The V and J ends lost 4 bases and 4 bases, in that order; junction bases with no gene match: 9. Looked up from germline, CDR1 is MGHRA and CDR2 is YSYEKL. The CDR3: CASSREPSGGASDTQYF. The CDR3 bases are TGCGCCAGCAGCCGAGAACCTAGCGGGGGGGCATCAGATACGCAGTATTTT.

This clonotype was seen only a few times. The rearrangement links TRBV6-1 to TRBJ1-5; tentatively, D is TRBD1 (5 bases). In germline, CDR1 is MNHNS, CDR2 SASEGT. V lost 5 bases and J 7 bases, leaving 21 bases between the germline ends. The CDR3 contains 16 residues. The CDR3 DNA is TGTGCCAGCAGTCTAACAAGAGCCAGGGCTGGACAGCCCCAGCATTTT. Its translation is CASSLTRARAGQPQHF.

This clonotype was observed a single time. This chain links TRBV5-8 with TRBJ2-6; the match to TRBD1 covers 7 bases. The CDR3 contains 17 residues. The trim removed 1 base at V and 3 bases at J, leaving 7 bases unmatched. In germline, CDR1 is SGHTS, CDR2 YDEGEE. CDR3 region: CASSLWSGGRGANVLTF. The CDR3 DNA reads TGTGCCAGCAGCTTGTGGTCAGGGGGACGTGGGGCCAACGTCCTGACTTTC.

At least ten counts were recorded for this clonotype. The chain joins TRBV5-1 to TRBJ2-1; 9 bases are a match to TRBD1. This CDR3 region has 16 residues. Losses at the gene ends were 5 bases for V and 2 bases for J; bases not matched to a gene: 8. Germline CDR1 and CDR2: SGHRS and YFSETQ. Written as DNA, the CDR3 is TGCGCCAGCAGACCTCCGGGACAGGGTCCCTACAATGAGCAGTTCTTC. It specifies CASRPPGQGPYNEQFF.

The chain recombines TRBV24-1 with TRBJ1-2, with 11 bases matching TRBD1. The CDR3 is 15 residues long. Germline CDR1 KGHDR, CDR2 SFDVKD. V lost 2 bases, J lost 7 bases, and 5 bases stayed unmatched. Here the CDR3 reads CATSDSGQGAGGYTF. CDR3 DNA: TGTGCCACCAGTGATTCAGGACAGGGGGCGGGTGGCTACACCTTC.

V usage is TRBV20-1 and J usage is TRBJ1-4; weak D call: TRBD1 (5 bases). The CDR3 runs 13 residues. Germline CDR1 is DFQATT and CDR2 is SNEGSKA (reference sequence). Trimming pared 0 bases from V and 16 bases from J, leaving 18 bases between. CDR3 coding DNA: TGCAGTGCTAGAGATCTCAGGGACGTATCAGGGTTTTTT. Its protein is CSARDLRDVSGFF.

This clonotype has only a few counts. J is TRBJ1-1 and V is TRBV11-2; D gene unclear. Germline V lookup: CDR1 SGHAT, CDR2 FQNNGV. The V end was cut by 4 bases, the J end by 8 bases, with 11 bases between. The CDR3 covers 12 residues. The CDR3 loop is CASSYGRTEAFF. The CDR3 bases are TGTGCCAGCAGCTACGGACGAACCGAAGCTTTCTTT.

This clonotype was picked up a small number of times. The chain employs TRBV20-1 and TRBJ2-5, with 12 bases fitting TRBD1. CDR3 length equals 16 residues. Germline V gene sequence: CDR1 DFQATT, CDR2 SNEGSKA (reference sequence). J was trimmed by 5 bases and V by 6 bases; bases with no gene match: 13. CDR3 DNA: TGCAGTGCCCACCCTCGGGGACAGGGGGCTTGGGAGACCCAGTACTTC. This codes for CSAHPRGQGAWETQYF.

The sample holds a few counts of this clonotype. The chain links TRBV12-3 or TRBV12-4 to TRBJ2-2; 7 positions agree with TRBD2. With 6 bases clipped from V and 0 bases from J, the junction kept 10 bases outside the gene matches. The CDR3 contains 17 residues. This chain's CDR3 is CASSGGSRIPNTGELFF. The CDR3 nucleotides read TGTGCCAGCAGCGGGGGGTCCAGGATTCCGAACACCGGGGAGCTGTTTTTT.

This sequence joins TRBV5-1 and TRBJ2-7, with 10 bases fitting TRBD2. CDR1 is SGHRS, CDR2 YFSETQ, per germline. The trim removed 3 bases at V and 3 bases at J, leaving 0 bases unmatched. CDR3 length equals 13 residues. In DNA form, the CDR3 reads TGCGCCAGCAGCTGGACTAGCGGCTACGAGCAGTACTTC. Amino acids: CASSWTSGYEQYF.

The chain uses TRBV10-3 and TRBJ2-1; D is perhaps TRBD2 (5 bases). CDR1 and CDR2 from the germline V gene are ENHRY and SYGVKD. This CDR3 has 15 amino acids. Trimming removed 0 bases at V and 8 bases at J, with 14 bases between. CDR3 residues: CAISESFFGNDEQFF. The DNA of the CDR3 is TGTGCCATCAGTGAGTCGTTTTTCGGGAACGATGAGCAGTTCTTC.

In its sample, this clonotype was seen a few times. The rearrangement joins TRBV6-1 to TRBJ1-1; no clear D gene. The germline V gene encodes CDR1 MNHNS and CDR2 SASEGT. Trimming removed 7 bases from V and 6 bases from J, with 15 bases in between. The CDR3 length is 13 residues. The CDR3: CASTRRVGAEAFF. CDR3 in DNA: TGTGCCAGCACCCGACGCGTCGGCGCTGAAGCTTTCTTT.

The chain couples TRBV7-9 to TRBJ1-1, with D possibly matching TRBD1 (5 bases). Per the germline V gene, CDR1 is SEHNR and CDR2 is FQNEAQ (reference sequence). The CDR3 is 15 residues long. Trimming shortened V by 1 base and J by 1 base, and 10 bases separated the two germline ends. This CDR3 is CASSLEHRPNTEAFF. CDR3 coding DNA: TGTGCCAGCAGCTTAGAACACAGGCCGAACACTGAAGCTTTCTTT.

The chain has TRBV12-3 or TRBV12-4 and TRBJ2-7; D perhaps matches TRBD1 (5 bases). Deletions cut 6 bases from V and 3 bases from J, with 18 bases between. The CDR3 runs 15 residues. The CDR3 loop is CASSLPSSGRYEQYF. CDR3 DNA sequence: TGTGCCAGCAGCCTTCCCTCGTCAGGGCGCTACGAGCAGTACTTC.

This sequence joins TRBV4-3 and TRBJ2-7, with 8 bases fitting TRBD2. V dropped 6 bases and J dropped 9; count of bases not matched to a gene: 13. This CDR3 has 14 residues. Germline CDR1 is LGHNA and CDR2 is YSLEER. The CDR3 nucleotides are TGCGCCAGCAGGGGAATAGCGGGGAATGGGAGGCAGTACTTC. The encoded protein is CASRGIAGNGRQYF.

This clonotype was picked up many times. The CDR3 here is CATSRVSGSANTGELFF. As DNA, the CDR3 is TGTGCCACCAGCAGAGTTAGCGGGAGCGCTAACACCGGGGAGCTGTTTTTT. The rearrangement uses TRBV15 and TRBJ2-2; 9 bases are shared with TRBD2. The CDR3 sequence is 17 residues long. Germline V lookup: CDR1 LNHNV, CDR2 YYDKDF (reference sequence). V shed 1 base and J 2 bases; nucleotides not matched to a gene: 5.

This clonotype was seen only a few times. V is TRBV5-8 and J is TRBJ2-5; 8 bases are a match to TRBD1. The CDR3 covers 14 residues. Germline V gene data show CDR1 as SGHTS and CDR2 as YDEGEE. V gave up 4 bases and J gave up 5 bases; unmatched junction bases: 7. The DNA for the CDR3 is TGTGCCAGCAGCCAGGGGGCCCTTTGGGAGACCCAGTACTTC. Its protein is CASSQGALWETQYF.

This clonotype turned up a few times. The V and J genes are TRBV4-2 and TRBJ1-6; D is unclear. The V gene lost 4 bases and the J gene lost 8 bases, with 21 bases spanning the gap. CDR1 is LGHNA, CDR2 YNFKEQ, per germline. The CDR3 has 17 residues. CDR3 region: CASSPETRAPGDSPLHF. As DNA, the CDR3 is TGTGCCAGCAGCCCTGAAACCCGGGCCCCTGGGGATTCACCCCTCCACTTT.

The V gene is TRBV2, the J gene TRBJ1-2; D is possibly TRBD1 (6 bases). Trimming removed 2 bases from V and 2 bases from J, with 15 bases in between. The CDR3 has 16 amino acids. The V gene's germline CDR1 is SNHLY and CDR2 FYNNEI. The DNA of the CDR3 is TGTGCCAGCAGTGAAAGGTGGGCCGGGGGCAACTATGGCTACACCTTC. Protein: CASSERWAGGNYGYTF.

In its sample, this clonotype was seen many times. The genes are TRBV12-3 or TRBV12-4 and TRBJ2-2; TRBD2 is a possible D gene (7 bases). Trimming removed 4 bases from V and 6 bases from J, with 21 bases in between. The CDR3 sequence is 17 residues long. DNA for the CDR3: TGTGCCAGCAGTTCCCGTCTAGGGGGGGTGCTGGCCGGGGAGCTGTTTTTT. Translation: CASSSRLGGVLAGELFF.